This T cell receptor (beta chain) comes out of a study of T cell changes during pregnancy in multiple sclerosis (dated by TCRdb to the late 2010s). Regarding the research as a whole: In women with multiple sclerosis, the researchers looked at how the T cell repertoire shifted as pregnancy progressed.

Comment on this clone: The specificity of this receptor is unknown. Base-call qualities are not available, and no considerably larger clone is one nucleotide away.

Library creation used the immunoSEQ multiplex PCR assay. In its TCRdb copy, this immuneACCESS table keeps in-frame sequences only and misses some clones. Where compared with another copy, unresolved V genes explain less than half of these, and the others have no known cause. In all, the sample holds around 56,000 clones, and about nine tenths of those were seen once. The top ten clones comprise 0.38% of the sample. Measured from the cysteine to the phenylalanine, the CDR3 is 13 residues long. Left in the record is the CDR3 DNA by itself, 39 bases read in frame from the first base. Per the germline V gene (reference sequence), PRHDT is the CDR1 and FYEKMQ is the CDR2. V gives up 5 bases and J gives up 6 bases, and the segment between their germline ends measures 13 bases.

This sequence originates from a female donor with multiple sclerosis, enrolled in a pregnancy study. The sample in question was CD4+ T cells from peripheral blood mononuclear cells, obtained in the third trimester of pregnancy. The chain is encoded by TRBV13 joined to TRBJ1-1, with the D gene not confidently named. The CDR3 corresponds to CASSGRLTSEAFF. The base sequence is TGTGCCAGCAGCGGCAGGCTGACATCTGAAGCTTTCTTT.